This entry describes one T cell receptor beta chain. Its antigen is unknown. The data originate from a study of T cell responses to AZD1222 COVID-19 vaccine. Overall study findings and caveats: Sampled repertoires all dated from after the peak T cell response. Close to half of spike-specific TCRs reportedly recognize unmutated variant regions. Spike as a whole was targeted by vaccine-associated CD4 TCRs, dominant at 160-218 and 743-854.

The method was immunoSEQ multiplex PCR; TCRdb's version includes in-frame clones alone and lacks a portion of them. The sample holds 120,000 or so clones, 90% seen once. Unmatched junction bases numbered 1, after V lost 0 bases and J lost 3 bases. Germline assignment: CDR1 SEHNR and CDR2 FQNEAQ (reference sequence). The CDR3 sequence is 14 residues long. V and J are TRBV7-9 and TRBJ1-1, with TRBD1 identical over 7 bases. The sequence was obtained from an adult in good health. Sequencing used peripheral blood, obtained on day 0 of AZD1222 vaccination. The CDR3 here is CASSLAGTDTEAFF. In nucleotides, the CDR3 is TGTGCCAGCAGCTTAGCGGGGACAGACACTGAAGCTTTCTTT.